Following are 15 T cell receptor beta chains from one sample sequenced in a study of blood T cells in healthy people across ages. It was with a sample-barcoded 5' primer and a J-beta primer mix that a second PCR of roughly 6 to 12 cycles was run. TCRdb re-called the 5' RACE reads through MiXCR, storing one row per CDR3 protein. The data hold about 750,000 distinct CDR3 sequences, with about 55% observed a single time. Sequencing was done on a sample of blood. These receptors originate from a man at least 80 years old in good health.

This clonotype was seen a handful of times. The rearrangement joins TRBV2 to TRBJ2-7; 7 bases align to TRBD1. The germline CDR1 and CDR2 sequences are SNHLY and FYNNEI. V shed 4 bases and J 0 bases; nucleotides not matched to a gene: 6. The CDR3 is 15 amino acids. CDR3 nucleotide sequence: TGTGCCAGCAGTGTCCCACAGGGGCTCTCCTACGAGCAGTACTTC. It yields the protein CASSVPQGLSYEQYF. The variable domain in full, completed from reference TRBV2 and TRBJ2-7, reads EPEVTQTPSHQVTQMGQEVILRCVPISNHLYFYWYRQILGQKVEFLVSFYNNEISEKSEIFDDQFSVERPDGSNFTLKIRSTKLEDSAMYFCASSVPQGLSYEQYFGPGTRLTVT.

This chain uses TRBV7-9 with TRBJ2-1; D remains unclear. The J call may be incorrect, as the DNA end agrees better with TRBJ2-7. The CDR3 spans 14 residues. Germline V gene lookup returns CDR1 SEHNR and CDR2 FQNEAQ (reference sequence). Written as DNA, the CDR3 is TGTGCCAGCAGCTTGAAAGGGTCCTACAATGAGCAGTACTTC. Its protein product is CASSLKGSYNEQYF.

This chain's CDR3 is CASSDLAINEQFF. The CDR3 region has the DNA TGTGCCAGCAGCGACCTAGCTATCAATGAGCAGTTCTTC. The genes are TRBV7-3 and TRBJ2-1; D possibly corresponds to TRBD2 (5 bases). This CDR3 is built from 13 residues. Germline assignment: CDR1 SGHTA and CDR2 FQGTGA. With 5 bases removed from V and 6 bases from J, the gap between germline ends came to 11 bases.

The rearrangement uses TRBV7-8 and TRBJ2-5, with D perhaps being TRBD1 or TRBD2 (5 bases each). V gave up 8 bases and J gave up 2 bases, with 15 bases separating them. The CDR3 totals 14 residues. Germline V gene data show CDR1 as SGHVS and CDR2 as FQNEAQ. CDR3 protein: CASSKGPRQETQYF. DNA of the CDR3: TGTGCCAGCTCGAAGGGACCTCGACAAGAGACCCAGTACTTC.

The chain is built from TRBV6-1 and TRBJ1-2, with TRBD1 matching 11 bases. This CDR3 is 14 amino acids long. J was trimmed by 8 bases and V by 7 bases; bases with no gene match: 9. Per the germline V gene, CDR1 is MNHNS and CDR2 is SASEGT. The CDR3 loop reads CASTQGQGASGYTF. The CDR3 nucleotides read TGTGCCAGCACCCAAGGACAGGGGGCTTCGGGCTACACCTTC.

The chain carries TRBV7-9 and TRBJ2-7; 9 bases are a match to TRBD1. V was clipped by 5 bases and J by 3 bases; unmatched bases: 5. The CDR3 runs 14 residues. From germline, CDR1 is SEHNR and CDR2 FQNEAQ (reference sequence). This CDR3 reads CASSKRQGGYEQYF. The DNA for the CDR3 is TGTGCCAGCAGCAAACGACAGGGGGGCTACGAGCAGTACTTC.

The chain uses TRBV3-1 and TRBJ2-3, with D unclear. The CDR3 consists of 15 residues. Germline CDR1 is LGHDT and CDR2 is YNNKEL (reference sequence). V lost 3 bases and J 2 bases, leaving 12 bases between the germline ends. Here the CDR3 reads CASSQGMANTDTQYF. CDR3 nucleotides: TGTGCCAGCAGCCAGGGGATGGCAAACACAGATACGCAGTATTTT.

Note on this clonotype: Mismatch with germline at one junction end may stem from a read error. This rearrangement joins TRBV20-1 to TRBJ2-1, with 9 bases matching TRBD2. The CDR3 sequence is 14 residues long. Per the germline V gene, CDR1 is DFQATT and CDR2 is SNEGSKA (reference sequence). DNA for the CDR3: TGCAGTACTAGAGTTAGCGGGAGTCGGACTGAGCAGTTCTTC. Protein: CSTRVSGSRTEQFF.

V usage is TRBV28 and J usage is TRBJ2-5; tentatively, D is TRBD2 (5 bases). The CDR3 sequence is 12 residues long. V was trimmed by 6 bases and J by 11 bases, leaving 16 bases between them. CDR1 MDHEN and CDR2 SYDVKM come from the germline V gene. The CDR3 nucleotides are TGTGCCAGCAGGGCCGGGGTATTTGAGCAGTACTTC. It translates to CASRAGVFEQYF. Full variable domain (rest looked up from reference TRBV28 and TRBJ2-5): DVKVTQSSRYLVKRTGEKVFLECVQDMDHENMFWYRQDPGLGLRLIYFSYDVKMKEKGDIPEGYSVSREKKERFSLILESASTNQTSMYLCASRAGVFEQYFGPGTRLLVL.

This clonotype was detected a few times. This chain uses TRBV7-2 with TRBJ2-3; D could derive from TRBD1 or TRBD2 (6 bases each). CDR1 and CDR2 from the germline V gene are SGHTA and FQGNSA. This CDR3 is 12 amino acids long. V lost 4 bases and J 10 bases, leaving 12 bases between the germline ends. The CDR3 sequence is CASSSGAAAQYF. The CDR3 coding sequence is TGTGCCAGCAGCTCGGGGGCTGCTGCGCAGTATTTT. The whole variable domain, remainder taken from reference TRBV7-2 and TRBJ2-3, is GAGVSQSPSNKVTEKGKDVELRCDPISGHTALYWYRQSLGQGLEFLIYFQGNSAPDKSGLPSDRFSAERTGGSVSTLTIQRTQQEDSAVYLCASSSGAAAQYFGPGTRLTVL.

This clonotype was recorded many times. The chain joins TRBV25-1 to TRBJ1-2; D gene unclear. This CDR3 has 16 residues. Germline lookup yields CDR1 MGHDK and CDR2 SYGVNS. Trimming stripped 7 bases from V and 0 bases from J, with 18 bases between. CDR3 in DNA: TGTGCCAGCACCCTTGGCGGCAGCTATTCTAACTATGGCTACACCTTC. The encoded protein is CASTLGGSYSNYGYTF.

The chain has TRBV10-3 and TRBJ2-7; 10 positions match TRBD2. The DNA end favors TRBJ2-1, so the J call may be wrong. The germline V gene has CDR1 ENHRY and CDR2 SYGVKD. This CDR3 comprises 16 residues. CDR3 sequence reads: CAISQSLAGRLNEQFF. The CDR3 DNA reads as TGTGCCATCAGCCAATCACTAGCGGGAAGGTTGAACGAGCAGTTCTTC.

The rearrangement links TRBV20-1 to TRBJ1-2; D remains unclear. V was cut by 7 bases and J by 5 bases, with 11 bases left in between. Germline V lookup: CDR1 DFQATT, CDR2 SNEGSKA (reference sequence). The CDR3 spans 11 residues. CDR3 sequence reads: CSGPEGYGYTF. In DNA form, the CDR3 reads TGCAGTGGACCAGAGGGATATGGCTACACCTTC.

V and J are TRBV2 and TRBJ2-2, with no clear D. The CDR3 contains 14 residues. Trimming cost V 5 bases and J 7 bases, with 14 bases left between them. From germline, CDR1 is SNHLY and CDR2 FYNNEI. This CDR3 is CASSFRPPGGELFF. CDR3 nucleotide sequence: TGTGCCAGCAGTTTTAGACCTCCAGGCGGGGAGCTGTTTTTT.

In this sample, this clonotype turned up a few times. This chain links TRBV7-3 with TRBJ2-1; TRBD2 matches 7 bases. Losses at the gene ends were 5 bases for V and 4 bases for J; bases not matched to a gene: 11. This CDR3 spans 16 amino acids. Germline CDR1 reads SGHTA; CDR2 reads FQGTGA. The CDR3 sequence is CASSEGPSGAYNEQFF. The CDR3, as DNA: TGTGCCAGCAGCGAGGGCCCTAGCGGCGCGTACAATGAGCAGTTCTTC. The whole variable domain, remainder taken from reference TRBV7-3 and TRBJ2-1, is GAGVSQTPSNKVTEKGKYVELRCDPISGHTALYWYRQSLGQGPEFLIYFQGTGAADDSGLPNDRFFAVRPEGSVSTLKIQRTERGDSAVYLCASSEGPSGAYNEQFFGPGTRLTVL.